The T cell receptor (beta chain) described here comes from a study of cytomegalovirus exposure and HLA in healthy donors. Study information: A prior study identified approximately 120 million unique TCR beta sequences from 150 million to 200 million T cells.

Germline V gives CDR1 SGHTA, CDR2 FQGNSA. The CDR3 sequence is 13 residues long. Trimming at V came to 5 bases and at J to 7 bases, leaving 6 bases not matched to a gene. The primer mix had 60 Vbeta and 13 Jbeta primers. Clones were sequenced by immunoSEQ multiplex PCR, and TCRdb holds only the in-frame ones, with some missing. In the table there are some 150,000 clones, almost 85% of which are singletons. The sample comprised PBMCs. The sequence derives from a man aged 18-30 years in good health and CMV-seropositive. The chain couples TRBV7-2 to TRBJ1-2, with 8 bases aligning to TRBD1. The CDR3 DNA sequence: TGTGCCAGCAGCCTTGGACAGGGTCTTGGCTACACCTTC. Amino acids: CASSLGQGLGYTF. Looking up the rest from reference TRBV7-2 and TRBJ1-2 gives the full variable domain: GAGVSQSPSNKVTEKGKDVELRCDPISGHTALYWYRQSLGQGLEFLIYFQGNSAPDKSGLPSDRFSAERTGGSVSTLTIQRTQQEDSAVYLCASSLGQGLGYTFGSGTRLTVV.